This record looks at one T cell receptor beta chain sequence and its context. The antigen is unknown. Trimming took off 5 bases at V and 4 bases at J, with 7 bases between the two ends. Germline CDR1 reads SGHVS; CDR2 reads FQNEAQ. This CDR3 has 12 amino acids. This sample is part of a study of T-cell reconstitution after alpha-beta-depleted transplantation in children. Findings and caveats of the study: Roughly two months post-transplant, alpha-beta T cells reportedly originated from several hundred graft clones that had expanded.

Unique molecular identifiers were incorporated into the prepared TCRbeta library. TCRdb redid the calling of the PCR reads with MiXCR, one entry per CDR3 protein. The sample yields 600,000 to 800,000 distinct CDR3 sequences, about an eighth seen once. The genes are TRBV7-8 and TRBJ2-3; D call uncertain. The TCR was taken from a girl aged 2 to 9 with congenital amegakaryocytic thrombocytopenia, due to receive a stem cell transplant. Specimen: PBMCs, collected before TCRalphabeta/CD19-depleted stem cell transplant. CDR3 residues: CASSPVADTQYF. CDR3 nucleotide sequence: TGTGCCAGCAGCCCCGTGGCAGATACGCAGTATTTT.